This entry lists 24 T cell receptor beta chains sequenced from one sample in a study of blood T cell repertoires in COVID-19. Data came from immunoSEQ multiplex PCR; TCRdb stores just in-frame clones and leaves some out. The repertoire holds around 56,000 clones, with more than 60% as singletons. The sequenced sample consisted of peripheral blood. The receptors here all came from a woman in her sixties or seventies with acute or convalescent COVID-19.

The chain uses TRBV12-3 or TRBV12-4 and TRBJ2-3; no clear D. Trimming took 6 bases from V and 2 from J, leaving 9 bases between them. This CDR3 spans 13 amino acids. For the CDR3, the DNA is TGTGCCAGCAGCCCCTCGGTCACAGATACGCAGTATTTT. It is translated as CASSPSVTDTQYF.

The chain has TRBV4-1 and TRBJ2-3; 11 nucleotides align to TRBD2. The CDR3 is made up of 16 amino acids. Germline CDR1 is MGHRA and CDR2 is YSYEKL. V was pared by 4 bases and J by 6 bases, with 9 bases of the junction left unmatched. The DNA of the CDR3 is TGCGCCAGCAGCCCCCCCTTAGCGGGGGGGCTGGATACGCAGTATTTT. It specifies CASSPPLAGGLDTQYF.

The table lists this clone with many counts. The CDR3 DNA sequence: TGCGCCAGCAGCCAAGTGGCGGGTGGGATTAGCAATCAGCCCCAGCATTTT. This translates into CASSQVAGGISNQPQHF. This sequence joins TRBV4-1 and TRBJ1-5, with D uncertain. The CDR3 is 17 amino acids. The V gene lost 1 base and the J gene lost 0 bases, with 13 bases spanning the gap. The V gene's germline CDR1 is MGHRA and CDR2 YSYEKL.

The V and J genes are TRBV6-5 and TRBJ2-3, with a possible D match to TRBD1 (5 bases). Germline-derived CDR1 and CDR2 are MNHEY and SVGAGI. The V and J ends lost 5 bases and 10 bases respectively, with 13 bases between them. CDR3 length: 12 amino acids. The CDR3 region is CASSHLGQAQYF. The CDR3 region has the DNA TGTGCCAGCAGTCACCTCGGACAAGCGCAGTATTTT.

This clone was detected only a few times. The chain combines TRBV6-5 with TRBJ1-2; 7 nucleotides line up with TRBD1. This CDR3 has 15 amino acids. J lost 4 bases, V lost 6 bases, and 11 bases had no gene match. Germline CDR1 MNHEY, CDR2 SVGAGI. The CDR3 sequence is CASSYGTAGAYGYTF. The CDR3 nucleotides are TGTGCCAGCAGCTATGGGACAGCCGGTGCCTATGGCTACACCTTC.

CDR3 protein: CASREAAGGSEAFF. CDR3 nucleotide sequence: TGTGCCAGCAGGGAGGCCGCGGGAGGGAGTGAAGCTTTCTTT. This chain connects TRBV2 to TRBJ1-1, with no clear D. Germline CDR1 SNHLY, CDR2 FYNNEI. Deletions cut 6 bases from V and 7 bases from J, with 18 bases between. There are 14 residues in the CDR3.

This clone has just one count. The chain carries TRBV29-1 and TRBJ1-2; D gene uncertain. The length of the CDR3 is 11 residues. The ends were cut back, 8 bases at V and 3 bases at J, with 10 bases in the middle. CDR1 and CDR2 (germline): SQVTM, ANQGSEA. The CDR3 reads CSLEVDYGYTF. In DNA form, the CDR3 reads TGCAGCCTCGAGGTAGACTATGGCTACACCTTC.

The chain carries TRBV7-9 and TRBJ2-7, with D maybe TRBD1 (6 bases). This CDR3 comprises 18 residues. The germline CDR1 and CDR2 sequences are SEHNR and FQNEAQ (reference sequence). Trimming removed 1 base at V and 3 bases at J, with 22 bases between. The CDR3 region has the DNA TGTGCCAGCAGCTTAGAGGTTGGACCGGGACACCACCTCTACGAGCAGTACTTC. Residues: CASSLEVGPGHHLYEQYF.

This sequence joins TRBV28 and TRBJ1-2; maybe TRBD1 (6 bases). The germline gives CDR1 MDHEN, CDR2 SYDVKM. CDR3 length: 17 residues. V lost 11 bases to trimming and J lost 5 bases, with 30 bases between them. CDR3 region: CACMTLPGTRHGYGYTF. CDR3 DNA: TGTGCCTGCATGACTCTCCCGGGGACACGCCATGGGTATGGCTACACCTTC.

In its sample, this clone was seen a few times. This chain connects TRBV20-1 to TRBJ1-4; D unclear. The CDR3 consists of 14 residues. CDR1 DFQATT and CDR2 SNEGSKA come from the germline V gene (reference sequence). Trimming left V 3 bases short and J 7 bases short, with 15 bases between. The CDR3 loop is CSASPGAPREKLFF. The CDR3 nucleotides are TGCAGTGCTAGTCCGGGAGCTCCCCGTGAAAAACTGTTTTTT.

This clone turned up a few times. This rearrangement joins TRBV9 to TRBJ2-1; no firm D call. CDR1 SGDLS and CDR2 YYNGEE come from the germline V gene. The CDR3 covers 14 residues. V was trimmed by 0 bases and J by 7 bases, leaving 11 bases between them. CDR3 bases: TGTGCCAGCAGCGTAGGGAGAACTCTAAATGAGCAGTTCTTC. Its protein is CASSVGRTLNEQFF.

The CDR3 coding sequence is TGTGCCAGCAGTTCTTACGCCCCCCCCGGGACCCAGTACTTC. It yields the protein CASSSYAPPGTQYF. This chain uses TRBV27 with TRBJ2-5; D uncertain. This CDR3 contains 14 residues. The germline V gene has CDR1 MNHEY and CDR2 SMNVEV (reference sequence). V lost 4 bases, J lost 7 bases, and 16 bases lay in between.

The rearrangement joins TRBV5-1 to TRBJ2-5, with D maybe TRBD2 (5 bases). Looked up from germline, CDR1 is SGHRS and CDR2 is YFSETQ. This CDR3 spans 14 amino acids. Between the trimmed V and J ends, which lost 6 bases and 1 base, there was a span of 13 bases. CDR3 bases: TGCGCCAGCACCACAGTTGGAGGCCAAGAGACCCAGTACTTC. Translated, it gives CASTTVGGQETQYF. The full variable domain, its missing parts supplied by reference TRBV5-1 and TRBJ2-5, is KAGVTQTPRYLIKTRGQQVTLSCSPISGHRSVSWYQQTPGQGLQFLFEYFSETQRNKGNFPGRFSGRQFSNSRSEMNVSTLELGDSALYLCASTTVGGQETQYFGPGTRLLVL.

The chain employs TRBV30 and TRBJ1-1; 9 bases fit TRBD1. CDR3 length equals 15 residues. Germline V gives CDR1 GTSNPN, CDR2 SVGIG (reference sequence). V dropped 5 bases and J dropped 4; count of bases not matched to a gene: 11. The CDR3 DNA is TGTGCCTGGCGGACAGGGGCGGCAATAGGCACTGAAGCTTTCTTT. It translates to CAWRTGAAIGTEAFF.

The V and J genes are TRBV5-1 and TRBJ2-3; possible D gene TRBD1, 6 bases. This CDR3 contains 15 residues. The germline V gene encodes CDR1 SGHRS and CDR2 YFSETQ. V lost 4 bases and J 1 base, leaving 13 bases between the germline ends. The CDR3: CASSLGQSRTDTQYF. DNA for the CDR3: TGCGCCAGCAGCCTAGGACAGAGCCGCACAGATACGCAGTATTTT.

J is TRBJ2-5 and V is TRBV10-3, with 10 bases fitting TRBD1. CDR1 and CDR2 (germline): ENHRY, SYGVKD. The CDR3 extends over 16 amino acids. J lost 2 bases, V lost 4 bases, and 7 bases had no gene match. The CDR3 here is CAISGRTGGRQETQYF. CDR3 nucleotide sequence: TGTGCCATCAGTGGACGGACAGGGGGACGGCAAGAGACCCAGTACTTC.

The CDR3, as DNA: TGTGCCAGCAGCACCTTAACAGGGCTTACTGAAGCTTTCTTT. This codes for CASSTLTGLTEAFF. The rearrangement uses TRBV7-8 and TRBJ1-1; D might be TRBD1 (6 bases). The germline CDR1 and CDR2 sequences are SGHVS and FQNEAQ. V lost 5 bases to trimming and J lost 5 bases, with 15 bases between them. CDR3 length: 14 residues.

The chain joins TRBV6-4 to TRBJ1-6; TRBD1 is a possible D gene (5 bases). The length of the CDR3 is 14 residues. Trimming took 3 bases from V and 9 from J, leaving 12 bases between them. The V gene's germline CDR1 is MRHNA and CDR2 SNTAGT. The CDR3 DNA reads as TGTGCCAGCAGTGAGACGGTGGGGGGTTCACCCCTCCACTTT. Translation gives CASSETVGGSPLHF.

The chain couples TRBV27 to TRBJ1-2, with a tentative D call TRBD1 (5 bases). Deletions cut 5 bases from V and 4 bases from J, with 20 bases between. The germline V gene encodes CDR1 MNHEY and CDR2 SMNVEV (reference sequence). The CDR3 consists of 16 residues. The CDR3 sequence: CASSPPISGLPYGYTF. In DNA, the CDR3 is TGTGCCAGCAGTCCCCCCATATCAGGGTTACCCTATGGCTACACCTTC.

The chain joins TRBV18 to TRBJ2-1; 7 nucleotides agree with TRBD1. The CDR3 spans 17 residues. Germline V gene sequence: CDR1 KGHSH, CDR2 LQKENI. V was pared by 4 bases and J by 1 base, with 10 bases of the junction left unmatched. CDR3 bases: TGTGCCAGCTCACTAAATCAGGACAGGTATTCCTACAATGAGCAGTTCTTC. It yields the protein CASSLNQDRYSYNEQFF.

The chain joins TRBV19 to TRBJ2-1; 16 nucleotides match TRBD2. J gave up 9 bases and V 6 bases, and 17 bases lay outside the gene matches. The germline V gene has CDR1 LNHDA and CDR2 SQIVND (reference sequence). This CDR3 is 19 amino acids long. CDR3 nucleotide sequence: TGTGCCAGTAGGACCGGGACTAGCGGGGGGGCTCATCGGTCCGCTGAGCAGTTCTTC. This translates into CASRTGTSGGAHRSAEQFF.

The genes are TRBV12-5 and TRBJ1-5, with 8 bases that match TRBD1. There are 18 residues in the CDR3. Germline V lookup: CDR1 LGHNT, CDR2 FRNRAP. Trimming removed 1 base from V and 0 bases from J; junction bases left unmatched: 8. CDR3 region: CASGLGRGLIYSNQPQHF. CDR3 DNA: TGTGCTAGTGGTTTGGGCAGGGGGCTCATTTATAGCAATCAGCCCCAGCATTTT.

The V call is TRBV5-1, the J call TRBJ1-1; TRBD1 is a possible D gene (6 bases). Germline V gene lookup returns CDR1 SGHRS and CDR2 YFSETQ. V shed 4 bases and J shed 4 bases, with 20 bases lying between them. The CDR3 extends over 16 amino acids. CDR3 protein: CASSAPVGGAGTEAFF. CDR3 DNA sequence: TGCGCCAGCAGCGCCCCCGTTGGGGGCGCGGGCACTGAAGCTTTCTTT.

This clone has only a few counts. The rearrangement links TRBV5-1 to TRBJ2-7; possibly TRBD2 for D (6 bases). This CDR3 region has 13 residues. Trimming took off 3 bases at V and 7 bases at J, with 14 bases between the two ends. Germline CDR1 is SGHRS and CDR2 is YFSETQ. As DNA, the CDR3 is TGCGCCAGCAGCTACGACCTCGGGAGAGAGCAGTACTTC. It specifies CASSYDLGREQYF.